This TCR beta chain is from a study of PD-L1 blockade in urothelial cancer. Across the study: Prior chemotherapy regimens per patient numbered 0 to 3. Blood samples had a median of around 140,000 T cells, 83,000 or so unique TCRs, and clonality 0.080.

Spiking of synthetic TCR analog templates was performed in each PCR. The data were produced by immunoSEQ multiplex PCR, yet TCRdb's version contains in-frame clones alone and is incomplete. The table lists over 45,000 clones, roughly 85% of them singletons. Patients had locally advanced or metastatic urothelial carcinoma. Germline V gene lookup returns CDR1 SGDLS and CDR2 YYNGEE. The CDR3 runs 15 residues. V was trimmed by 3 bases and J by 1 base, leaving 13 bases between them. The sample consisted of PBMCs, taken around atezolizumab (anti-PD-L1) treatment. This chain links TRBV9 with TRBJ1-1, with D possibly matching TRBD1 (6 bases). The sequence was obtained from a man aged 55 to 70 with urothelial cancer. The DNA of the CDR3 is TGTGCCAGCAGCGCGAAACAGGGTTCGAACACTGAAGCTTTCTTT. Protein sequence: CASSAKQGSNTEAFF.